This TCR beta chain derives from a study of quantifying T cell responses using KT2 cells. Across the study: cDNA was made from DNase-treated RNA using alpha and beta constant primers.

V was cut by 0 bases and J by 5 bases, with 11 bases left in between. This CDR3 is 14 amino acids long. CDR1 is SGHRS, CDR2 YFSETQ, per germline. Fixed numbers of PBMC received varying amounts of KT2 cells. A single-stranded UMI oligo with SP2 sequence was ligated to cDNA 3' ends. The first PCR ran roughly 4 cycles with an equimolar RC1.1 and RC1.2 beta primer mix. TCRdb itself ran the UMI-ligation and nested PCR reads through MiXCR, one entry per CDR3 protein. Among around 50,000 distinct CDR3 sequences listed, around 10% were seen once. This clonotype showed up many times. V is TRBV5-1 and J is TRBJ2-5; D not certain. Sequenced input: PBMCs spiked with cells of the T cell clone KT2. This receptor was identified in a human donor. CDR3 nucleotides: TGCGCCAGCAGCTTGGGTGGGGATTCGGAGACCCAGTACTTC. Encoded protein: CASSLGGDSETQYF.